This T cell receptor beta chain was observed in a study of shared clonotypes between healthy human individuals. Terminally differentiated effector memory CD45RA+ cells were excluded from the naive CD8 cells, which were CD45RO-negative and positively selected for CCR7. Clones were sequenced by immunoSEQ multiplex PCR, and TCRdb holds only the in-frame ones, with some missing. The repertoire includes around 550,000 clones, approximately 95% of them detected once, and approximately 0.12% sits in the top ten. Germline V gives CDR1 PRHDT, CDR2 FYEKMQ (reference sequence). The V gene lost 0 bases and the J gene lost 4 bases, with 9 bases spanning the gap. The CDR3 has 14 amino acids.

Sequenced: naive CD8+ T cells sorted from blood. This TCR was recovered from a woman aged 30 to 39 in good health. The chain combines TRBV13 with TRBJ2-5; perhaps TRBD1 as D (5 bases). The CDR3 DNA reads TGTGCCAGCAGCTTAGGAAGGGGTGTAGAGACCCAGTACTTC. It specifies CASSLGRGVETQYF.